These 27 T cell receptor beta chains came from one sample sequenced in a study of radiotherapy plus CTLA-4 blockade in lung cancer. The repertoire was sequenced with immunoSEQ multiplex PCR; TCRdb's copy has only in-frame clones and lacks some. Here the sample spans 65,000 to 85,000 clones, approximately 79% being singletons. The sequenced sample was peripheral blood, obtained from a patient treated with radiotherapy plus ipilimumab. The receptors derive from a human donor with non-small cell lung cancer whose response to radiotherapy plus ipilimumab could not be evaluated. Some clones in this sample may be carry-over from other donors' samples.

The chain uses TRBV5-1 and TRBJ2-1; TRBD2 might be the D (5 bases). Between the trimmed V and J ends, which lost 0 bases and 4 bases, there was a span of 17 bases. CDR3 length equals 17 residues. Germline values: CDR1 SGHRS, CDR2 YFSETQ. DNA for the CDR3: TGCGCCAGCAGCTTGGCCACACGGCAGACTACGTACAATGAGCAGTTCTTC. This gives the protein CASSLATRQTTYNEQFF.

The chain joins TRBV9 to TRBJ2-3, with TRBD2 matching 12 bases. V gave up 3 bases and J gave up 1 base; unmatched junction bases: 9. The V gene's germline CDR1 is SGDLS and CDR2 YYNGEE. This CDR3 region has 18 residues. The CDR3 is CASSGRLRTSGGTDTQYF. CDR3 nucleotide sequence: TGTGCCAGCAGCGGCCGTCTTCGGACTAGCGGGGGCACAGATACGCAGTATTTT.

This chain joins TRBV6-4 and TRBJ2-1, with D possibly being TRBD2 (7 bases). The CDR3 runs 15 residues. Trimming shortened V by 3 bases and J by 4 bases, and 13 bases separated the two germline ends. Germline CDR1 MRHNA, CDR2 SNTAGT. CDR3 sequence: CASSERGGPYNEQFF. In DNA, the CDR3 is TGTGCCAGCAGTGAAAGGGGGGGCCCTTACAATGAGCAGTTCTTC.

The chain joins TRBV7-2 to TRBJ1-5; TRBD1 agrees at 9 bases. The germline gives CDR1 SGHTA, CDR2 FQGNSA. This CDR3 contains 14 residues. Germline trimming cut 0 bases from V and 7 bases from J; bases unmatched to any gene: 1. CDR3 coding DNA: TGTGCCAGCAGCTTAGCGGGACAGGGACAGCCCCAGCATTTT. Protein product: CASSLAGQGQPQHF.

The rearrangement links TRBV7-6 to TRBJ1-2; TRBD1 is a possible D gene (6 bases). Germline assignment: CDR1 SGHVS and CDR2 FNYEAQ. V lost 7 bases and J lost 4, with 19 bases in between. CDR3 length equals 15 residues. CDR3 sequence: CASTPGGALSYGYTF. The CDR3 DNA follows: TGTGCCAGCACCCCCGGGGGGGCGCTTTCCTATGGCTACACCTTC.

The chain has TRBV19 and TRBJ1-1, with a weak D call TRBD1 (6 bases). This CDR3 has 13 residues. With 5 bases removed from V and 7 bases from J, the gap between germline ends came to 14 bases. Germline lookup yields CDR1 LNHDA and CDR2 SQIVND (reference sequence). For the CDR3, the DNA is TGTGCCAGTAGTGTCCGGGACACCAGTGAAGCTTTCTTT. Protein sequence: CASSVRDTSEAFF.

The genes are TRBV7-2 and TRBJ1-4; 8 bases fit TRBD1. Germline CDR1 is SGHTA and CDR2 is FQGNSA. J gave up 5 bases and V 5 bases, and 7 bases lay outside the gene matches. The CDR3 consists of 15 residues. This CDR3 reads CASSQRQGRNEKLFF. The CDR3 DNA is TGTGCCAGCAGCCAGAGACAGGGGAGGAATGAAAAACTGTTTTTT.

The chain employs TRBV30 and TRBJ2-3; D may be TRBD2 (7 bases). Trimming stripped 0 bases from V and 4 bases from J, with 14 bases between. From germline, CDR1 is GTSNPN and CDR2 SVGIG (reference sequence). The CDR3 has 15 amino acids. In DNA form, the CDR3 reads TGTGCCTGGAGTGTACGAGGGGGGGGCGCAGATACGCAGTATTTT. It codes for CAWSVRGGGADTQYF.

Details on this clone: The junction and the germline gene differ at one end; a read error may be behind it. V is TRBV19 and J is TRBJ2-4; D call uncertain. CDR1 LNHDA and CDR2 SQIVND come from the germline V gene (reference sequence). This CDR3 comprises 14 residues. The CDR3 reads CASSLDLAKNIQYF. The CDR3 nucleotides are TGTGCCAGTAGTCTAGACCTAGCCAAAAACATTCAGTACTTC.

This rearrangement joins TRBV5-1 to TRBJ2-3; the match to TRBD1 covers 10 bases. V gave up 0 bases and J gave up 5 bases; unmatched junction bases: 3. Per the germline V gene, CDR1 is SGHRS and CDR2 is YFSETQ. The CDR3 length is 15 residues. CDR3 nucleotides: TGCGCCAGCAGCTTGGCGGGACAGGGGTTAGATACGCAGTATTTT. It encodes CASSLAGQGLDTQYF.

As to this clone: Germline is not matched at one junction end, which may reflect a read error. The chain recombines TRBV6-5 with TRBJ1-6, with D maybe TRBD1 (5 bases). The CDR3 totals 14 residues. Germline V gene sequence: CDR1 MNHEY, CDR2 SVGAGI. CDR3 loop: CASGYSGQGSPLHF. The DNA of the CDR3 is TGTGCCAGCGGTTACTCGGGCCAGGGCTCACCCCTCCACTTT.

The chain uses TRBV7-2 and TRBJ1-5; D may be TRBD1 (5 bases). Trimming cost V 5 bases and J 0 bases, with 17 bases left between them. The CDR3 length is 17 residues. Germline CDR1 SGHTA, CDR2 FQGNSA. Here the CDR3 DNA reads TGTGCCAGCAGCCCTCGGACATCATTTTATAGCAATCAGCCCCAGCATTTT. Its translation: CASSPRTSFYSNQPQHF.

CDR3 DNA sequence: TGCGCCAGCAGCTTCAGACCCGCGGGGGCTAGCACAGATACGCAGTATTTT. Its protein is CASSFRPAGASTDTQYF. The gene calls are TRBV5-1 and TRBJ2-3; maybe TRBD2 (7 bases). With 2 bases removed from V and 0 bases from J, the gap between germline ends came to 16 bases. This CDR3 is 17 amino acids long. Germline V gene sequence: CDR1 SGHRS, CDR2 YFSETQ.

The chain is built from TRBV4-3 and TRBJ2-3; TRBD2 matches at 9 bases. CDR1 and CDR2 (germline): LGHNA, YSLEER. V shed 3 bases, J shed 4 bases, and the junction held 8 bases outside the gene matches. This CDR3 spans 16 amino acids. The CDR3 DNA reads TGCGCCAGCAGCCACCCCGTGGCGGGGGGGGCAGATACGCAGTATTTT. Its translation is CASSHPVAGGADTQYF.

The chain has TRBV7-2 and TRBJ2-7; 8 positions match TRBD1. Germline V gene data show CDR1 as SGHTA and CDR2 as FQGNSA. Trimming at V came to 1 base and at J to 0 bases, leaving 5 bases not matched to a gene. The CDR3 has 16 residues. DNA for the CDR3: TGTGCCAGCAGCTTAGTTCAGGGGGCCTCCTCCTACGAGCAGTACTTC. Its translation is CASSLVQGASSYEQYF. The variable domain in full, completed from reference TRBV7-2 and TRBJ2-7, reads GAGVSQSPSNKVTEKGKDVELRCDPISGHTALYWYRQSLGQGLEFLIYFQGNSAPDKSGLPSDRFSAERTGGSVSTLTIQRTQQEDSAVYLCASSLVQGASSYEQYFGPGTRLTVT.

This chain uses TRBV5-1 with TRBJ1-2, with TRBD1 as a possible D gene (5 bases). Trimming pared 2 bases from V and 0 bases from J, leaving 17 bases between. The germline gives CDR1 SGHRS, CDR2 YFSETQ. CDR3 size: 17 residues. CDR3: CASSLILQGGANYGYTF. The CDR3 DNA reads as TGCGCCAGCAGCTTAATTTTGCAGGGAGGTGCTAACTATGGCTACACCTTC.

The chain has TRBV29-1 and TRBJ1-1, with 7 nucleotides matching TRBD1. CDR3 length equals 11 residues. V shed 6 bases and J 10 bases; nucleotides not matched to a gene: 8. From germline, CDR1 is SQVTM and CDR2 ANQGSEA. The DNA of the CDR3 is TGCAGCGTACCTCAGGGGGTGTCAGCTTTCTTT. It yields the protein CSVPQGVSAFF. Filled out from reference TRBV29-1 and TRBJ1-1, the complete variable domain reads SAVISQKPSRDICQRGTSLTIQCQVDSQVTMMFWYRQQPGQSLTLIATANQGSEATYESGFVIDKFPISRPNLTFSTLTVSNMSPEDSSIYLCSVPQGVSAFFGQGTRLTVV.

The V call is TRBV7-2, the J call TRBJ2-7; D perhaps matches TRBD2 (6 bases). The CDR3 extends over 15 amino acids. V was cut by 3 bases and J by 6 bases, with 18 bases left in between. CDR1 and CDR2 from the germline V gene are SGHTA and FQGNSA. The CDR3 reads CASSLPIGVGGEQYF. DNA for the CDR3: TGTGCCAGCAGCTTGCCGATCGGGGTGGGGGGCGAGCAGTACTTC.

This chain joins TRBV7-9 and TRBJ1-6, with D tentatively TRBD1 (5 bases). Germline-derived CDR1 and CDR2 are SEHNR and FQNEAQ (reference sequence). The V and J ends lost 4 bases and 15 bases respectively, with 22 bases between them. There are 15 residues in the CDR3. The CDR3 bases are TGTGCCAGCAGCTCGGAGGGGTATACAGTCCATCTCCTCCACTTT. Translated, it gives CASSSEGYTVHLLHF.

The chain joins TRBV6-4 to TRBJ1-4, with 9 bases matching TRBD1. V trimming: 6 bases; J trimming: 3 bases; junction bases outside the gene matches: 5. The CDR3 has 15 residues. The V gene's germline CDR1 is MRHNA and CDR2 SNTAGT. CDR3 region: CASSETGGPNEKLFF. CDR3 coding DNA: TGTGCCAGCAGCGAAACAGGGGGCCCTAATGAAAAACTGTTTTTT.

The rearrangement uses TRBV30 and TRBJ2-2; TRBD1 might be the D (6 bases). Trimming removed 3 bases at V and 10 bases at J, with 15 bases between. The CDR3 is made up of 13 amino acids. Germline lookup yields CDR1 GTSNPN and CDR2 SVGIG (reference sequence). The DNA for the CDR3 is TGTGCCTGGAGCAGGGGCGACATCCAGGAGCTGTTTTTT. Encoded protein: CAWSRGDIQELFF.

This clone has just a few counts. The rearrangement links TRBV30 to TRBJ2-5, with 7 bases that match TRBD2. CDR1 is GTSNPN and CDR2 is SVGIG in the germline V gene (reference sequence). The V segment lost 3 bases and the J segment 4 bases; nucleotides outside the gene matches: 8. CDR3 length: 14 residues. CDR3 region: CAWSPRRGGETQYF. CDR3 DNA sequence: TGTGCCTGGAGCCCCCGTCGCGGGGGAGAGACCCAGTACTTC. The variable domain in full, with the rest retrieved from reference TRBV30 and TRBJ2-5, is SQTIHQWPATLVQPVGSPLSLECTVEGTSNPNLYWYRQAAGRGLQLLFYSVGIGQISSEVPQNLSASRPQDRQFILSSKKLLLSDSGFYLCAWSPRRGGETQYFGPGTRLLVL.

This chain links TRBV10-3 with TRBJ2-3, with 14 positions matching TRBD2. Germline V gene data show CDR1 as ENHRY and CDR2 as SYGVKD. CDR3 size: 18 residues. The trim removed 4 bases at V and 0 bases at J, leaving 6 bases unmatched. In DNA, the CDR3 is TGTGCCATCAGTGGGACTAGCGGGGGGTTCGCTAGCACAGATACGCAGTATTTT. Its translation is CAISGTSGGFASTDTQYF.

The chain joins TRBV27 to TRBJ1-5; 10 bases line up with TRBD1. The junction had 8 bases not matched to a gene; V was cut back by 3 bases and J by 12 bases. This CDR3 spans 14 amino acids. Germline V gene lookup returns CDR1 MNHEY and CDR2 SMNVEV (reference sequence). The chain's CDR3 is CASSLDRDRGLQHF. CDR3 nucleotides: TGTGCCAGCAGTTTGGACCGGGACAGGGGTCTCCAGCATTTT.

The sample holds one count of this clone. The V call is TRBV19, the J call TRBJ1-1; D is ambiguous. The CDR3 has 13 amino acids. Trimming shortened V by 1 base and J by 6 bases, and 9 bases separated the two germline ends. Germline-derived CDR1 and CDR2 are LNHDA and SQIVND (reference sequence). This CDR3 is CASSIGRFAEAFF. The CDR3 DNA reads TGTGCCAGTAGTATAGGGAGGTTCGCTGAAGCTTTCTTT.

V gene TRBV5-1 combines with J gene TRBJ2-2; 8 nucleotides line up with TRBD1. Per the germline V gene, CDR1 is SGHRS and CDR2 is YFSETQ. The CDR3 extends over 15 amino acids. With V trimmed by 4 bases and J by 1 base, 3 bases remained unmatched. The CDR3 sequence is CASSAGQGNTGELFF. The DNA for the CDR3 is TGCGCCAGCAGCGCAGGACAGGGGAACACCGGGGAGCTGTTTTTT. The variable domain in full, with the rest retrieved from reference TRBV5-1 and TRBJ2-2, is KAGVTQTPRYLIKTRGQQVTLSCSPISGHRSVSWYQQTPGQGLQFLFEYFSETQRNKGNFPGRFSGRQFSNSRSEMNVSTLELGDSALYLCASSAGQGNTGELFFGEGSRLTVL.

This clone occurred once. J is TRBJ1-2 and V is TRBV7-2, with a tentative D call TRBD1 (6 bases). CDR1 is SGHTA and CDR2 is FQGNSA in the germline V gene. The CDR3 runs 15 residues. Trimming pared 1 base from V and 7 bases from J, leaving 16 bases between. CDR3 DNA sequence: TGTGCCAGCAGCTTAGAGGGCAGGGGAAGAGGTGGCTACACCTTC. Translating gives CASSLEGRGRGGYTF.